Given below is one T cell receptor (beta chain) in context. No antigen is known for it. Within one base of it there is no much larger clone, and no base qualities were kept. This entry is derived from a study of T cell responses to AZD1222 COVID-19 vaccine (dated by TCRdb to the early 2020s). Notes on the research overall: AZD1222 recipients whose second dose came at about 4 weeks and those whose second dose came at about 12 weeks were combined into one group, since spike-specific TCR depth and breadth did not differ between the two schedules. TCR sequencing covered fewer than 250 trial participants: some 210 given two doses of AZD1222 and about 26 given two doses of MenACWY control vaccine. Trial participants were enrolled by age into subgroups of 18-55, 56-69 and 70-plus years, and around 150, 29 and 61 TCR-sequenced participants, respectively, were included in these subgroups.

The CDR3 regions of human TCRbeta chains were analyzed by immunosequencing. For the original study's pipeline: TCRs in the repertoires were matched against a reference library of SARS-CoV-2-specific TCRs that had been generated with the MIRA antigen-specificity platform. Breadth was defined as the fraction of unique TCRs that were SARS-CoV-2-associated, and depth was defined as the fraction of total T cells that were SARS-CoV-2-associated. Using the MIRA data, each spike-specific TCR was assigned both to the spike region to which the TCR was reactive and to a CD4 or CD8 class. Log10-transformed breadth and depth values were compared by one-way ANOVA with Sidak's multiple comparisons tests. TCRdb retrieved this table from immuneACCESS and kept in-frame rearrangements only. Not all clones are present; in checked studies, unresolved V genes account for under half, and no reason is known for the remainder. The V and J calls and clone size were taken over from that table, and D and trimming were inferred from the DNA. A total of under 60,000 clones appear in this sample, around 80% of them only once. 10% of the sample lies in the top ten.

On the study overall, not on this receptor specifically: Because no samples from the day 14 peak response were available, repertoires could be characterized only after the peak T cell response. Epitopes outside the regions mutated in the B.1.351 and B.1.1.7 variants were reportedly recognized by nearly half of the unique spike-specific TCRs. Only five to seven AZD1222 recipients were SARS-CoV-2 seropositive at baseline, limiting conclusions about previously exposed vaccinees. In the small 56-69-year group, the increase in depth fell short of significance, most likely because of low power. Participants were mostly white British, with more females than males. The authors suggested clonal diversity may have been underestimated. Spike-specific TCR breadth and depth rose significantly after two AZD1222 doses compared with day 0 and with MenACWY recipients. The vaccine-associated CD4 TCRs covered the entire spike protein, and the dominant responses fell in regions 160-218 and 743-854.

Trimming costs V 5 bases and J 0 bases, and their ends lie 10 bases apart. Its CDR3 holds 14 amino acids, cysteine through phenylalanine. CDR3 DNA is the only sequence kept; it has 42 bases, read in frame from the first base. From a lookup of the germline V gene (reference sequence), CDR1 and CDR2 are SEHNR and FQNEAQ. Read against the paper, the sample's time point label means: baseline before first vaccination. Vaccinee samples were obtained from the UK trials COV001 and COV002, which included a single-blind randomized controlled phase 2/3 trial of AZD1222 (ChAdOx1 nCoV-19) in healthy adults. For TCRbeta chain sequencing, PBMC samples from trial participants were taken at day 0 and at day 28 after the second dose.

The chain employs TRBV7-9 and TRBJ1-1, and TRBD1 may be the D gene, going by 5 matching bases. The sequencing used peripheral blood, collected on day 0 of AZD1222 vaccination. The TCR sequence derives from an adult in good health. Here is the DNA: TGTGCCAGCAGCCCCGGGACGATGAACACTGAAGCTTTCTTT. It specifies CASSPGTMNTEAFF.